The 32 T cell receptor beta chains given below trace back to one sample, sequenced in a study of CD8+ T cells in alopecia areata. cDNA prepared by RNA extraction and subsequent reverse transcription served as the template for sequencing. Repertoires were generated with immunoSEQ multiplex PCR, while TCRdb's copy carries only in-frame clones and drops some. Counted here are over 150,000 clones, 60% to 75% occurring once; the ten biggest clones make up 14%. The treatment is: oral pan-JAK inhibitor, 5-10 mg twice daily. Sequenced here: CD4+ T cells sorted from blood, sampled at week 24, from a patient treated with tofacitinib. The receptors were sampled from a human donor with alopecia areata.

This clone was detected only a few times. The V and J genes are TRBV29-1 and TRBJ1-2, with 7 nucleotides matching TRBD1. The CDR3 consists of 13 residues. The J segment lost 7 bases and the V segment lost 3 bases, leaving 8 bases of the junction unmatched. CDR1 is SQVTM and CDR2 is ANQGSEA in the germline V gene. As DNA, the CDR3 is TGCAGCGTTGAGGCACAGGGGCTAGGTGGCTACACCTTC. As protein: CSVEAQGLGGYTF.

This chain joins TRBV30 and TRBJ1-1; D may be TRBD1 (5 bases). V was clipped by 4 bases and J by 1 base, with 16 bases between them. This CDR3 is 15 amino acids long. Germline loops: CDR1 GTSNPN, CDR2 SVGIG (reference sequence). CDR3 residues: CAWKAQGLQNTEAFF. The DNA for the CDR3 is TGTGCCTGGAAAGCGCAGGGATTACAGAACACTGAAGCTTTCTTT. The full variable domain, with the rest looked up from reference TRBV30 and TRBJ1-1, is SQTIHQWPATLVQPVGSPLSLECTVEGTSNPNLYWYRQAAGRGLQLLFYSVGIGQISSEVPQNLSASRPQDRQFILSSKKLLLSDSGFYLCAWKAQGLQNTEAFFGQGTRLTVV.

The chain joins TRBV15 to TRBJ2-7; D possibly corresponds to TRBD1 (5 bases). The CDR3 is 15 amino acids. The germline CDR1 and CDR2 sequences are LNHNV and YYDKDF (reference sequence). Trimming stripped 0 bases from V and 5 bases from J, with 14 bases between. CDR3 amino acids: CATSREVVGRDEQYF. The CDR3 nucleotides are TGTGCCACCAGCAGAGAGGTAGTGGGCAGGGACGAGCAGTACTTC.

This chain connects TRBV11-2 to TRBJ1-6, with TRBD1 identical over 8 bases. Germline lookup yields CDR1 SGHAT and CDR2 FQNNGV. Unmatched junction bases numbered 11, after V lost 1 base and J lost 3 bases. This CDR3 region has 19 residues. The CDR3, as DNA: TGTGCCAGCAGCTTAGTAGGCCAGGGGGCAAAAATCTATAATTCACCCCTCCACTTT. Amino acid sequence: CASSLVGQGAKIYNSPLHF.

The genes are TRBV5-1 and TRBJ2-3; D is perhaps TRBD2 (6 bases). V lost 0 bases and J 1 base, leaving 15 bases between the germline ends. The CDR3 totals 17 residues. CDR1 SGHRS and CDR2 YFSETQ come from the germline V gene. For the CDR3, the DNA is TGCGCCAGCAGCTTGGAAGGGAGTGGAGGGCGCACAGATACGCAGTATTTT. Its protein is CASSLEGSGGRTDTQYF. The full variable domain, rest sourced from reference TRBV5-1 and TRBJ2-3, is KAGVTQTPRYLIKTRGQQVTLSCSPISGHRSVSWYQQTPGQGLQFLFEYFSETQRNKGNFPGRFSGRQFSNSRSEMNVSTLELGDSALYLCASSLEGSGGRTDTQYFGPGTRLTVL.

The chain joins TRBV29-1 to TRBJ1-1, with a possible D match to TRBD1 (6 bases). The CDR3 length is 11 residues. Germline V gene data show CDR1 as SQVTM and CDR2 as ANQGSEA. V was clipped by 5 bases and J by 8 bases, with 12 bases between them. The CDR3, as DNA: TGCAGCGTTCTGATCGACAGGGAAGCTTTCTTT. This sequence encodes CSVLIDREAFF.

The V call is TRBV4-1, the J call TRBJ1-1; no definite D call. With 0 bases removed from V and 11 bases from J, the gap between germline ends came to 13 bases. The CDR3 covers 13 residues. In germline, CDR1 is MGHRA, CDR2 YSYEKL. The CDR3 DNA is TGCGCCAGCAGCCAAGAAGTGAGAGAATCTGCTTTCTTT. Its protein product is CASSQEVRESAFF.

The chain uses TRBV2 and TRBJ2-7; D not resolved. The CDR3 covers 12 residues. Trimming pared 6 bases from V and 5 bases from J, leaving 11 bases between. CDR1 is SNHLY, CDR2 FYNNEI, per germline. In DNA, the CDR3 is TGTGCCAGCAGAACTGGGTTCGACGAGCAGTACTTC. Its translation is CASRTGFDEQYF.

CDR3 DNA sequence: TGTGCCAGCAGCCAATCTCGAGGGGCGGCAGAGACCCAGTACTTC. Amino acid sequence: CASSQSRGAAETQYF. The chain is built from TRBV16 and TRBJ2-5; TRBD1 or TRBD2 may be the D gene (5 bases each). V was cut by 0 bases and J by 4 bases, with 12 bases left in between. Germline V gene lookup returns CDR1 KGHSY and CDR2 FQNENV. This CDR3 contains 15 residues. Drawing the rest from reference TRBV16 and TRBJ2-5, the complete variable domain is GEEVAQTPKHLVRGEGQKAKLYCAPIKGHSYVFWYQQVLKNEFKFLISFQNENVFDETGMPKERFSAKCLPNSPCSLEIQATKLEDSAVYFCASSQSRGAAETQYFGPGTRLLVL.

The chain employs TRBV30 and TRBJ2-7; D is undetermined. Per the germline V gene, CDR1 is GTSNPN and CDR2 is SVGIG (reference sequence). CDR3 length: 10 residues. V gave up 5 bases and J gave up 7 bases, with 9 bases separating them. In DNA form, the CDR3 reads TGTGCCTGGGGTAAGGCTGAGCAGTACTTC. Translation: CAWGKAEQYF.

This clone was recorded once. The CDR3 nucleotides read TGTGCCAGGGACACCGGGACAGGGAGCCCCGATATAATGAACACTGAAGCTTTCTTT. Its protein product is CARDTGTGSPDIMNTEAFF. The V call is TRBV6-4, the J call TRBJ1-1, with TRBD1 matching over 9 bases. This CDR3 is built from 19 residues. V lost 9 bases to trimming and J lost 0 bases; unmatched junction nucleotides: 20. Germline loops: CDR1 MRHNA, CDR2 SNTAGT.

The chain employs TRBV5-1 and TRBJ1-6, with D possibly TRBD1 on 6 matching bases. Germline V gives CDR1 SGHRS, CDR2 YFSETQ. CDR3 size: 16 residues. Between the trimmed V and J ends, which lost 0 bases and 6 bases, there was a span of 13 bases. This CDR3 reads CASSLGGQQINSPLHF. The CDR3 nucleotides read TGCGCCAGCAGCTTGGGCGGACAGCAAATTAATTCACCCCTCCACTTT.

The J gene is TRBJ2-5, the V gene TRBV30; D call uncertain. From germline, CDR1 is GTSNPN and CDR2 SVGIG (reference sequence). V was clipped by 4 bases and J by 5 bases, with 8 bases between them. The CDR3 spans 11 residues. This chain's CDR3 is CAWTLSETQYF. CDR3 nucleotide sequence: TGTGCCTGGACCCTGTCCGAGACCCAGTACTTC. Using reference TRBV30 and TRBJ2-5 for the parts outside the CDR3, the full variable domain is SQTIHQWPATLVQPVGSPLSLECTVEGTSNPNLYWYRQAAGRGLQLLFYSVGIGQISSEVPQNLSASRPQDRQFILSSKKLLLSDSGFYLCAWTLSETQYFGPGTRLLVL.

This clone turned up a few times. This sequence joins TRBV9 and TRBJ2-7; no definite D call. This CDR3 comprises 11 residues. Germline-derived CDR1 and CDR2 are SGDLS and YYNGEE. Trimming cost V 4 bases and J 6 bases, with 8 bases left between them. The CDR3 region is CASSTTGEQYF. The DNA for the CDR3 is TGTGCCAGCAGCACCACTGGCGAGCAGTACTTC.

The genes are TRBV29-1 and TRBJ1-2; a weak D match, TRBD1 (5 bases). This CDR3 region has 15 residues. Germline CDR1 and CDR2: SQVTM and ANQGSEA. V was shortened by 3 bases and J by 7 bases, with 21 bases between the two germline ends. The CDR3: CSVEASEGRGGGYTF. The CDR3 DNA reads TGCAGCGTTGAGGCTTCGGAGGGGCGCGGGGGTGGCTACACCTTC.

The chain couples TRBV6-1 to TRBJ2-1; D possibly uses TRBD1 or TRBD2 (5 bases each). Trimming stripped 6 bases from V and 2 bases from J, with 8 bases between. This CDR3 has 13 residues. Germline CDR1 is MNHNS and CDR2 is SASEGT. Here the CDR3 reads CASSGDAYNEQFF. The CDR3 coding sequence is TGTGCCAGCAGCGGGGACGCCTACAATGAGCAGTTCTTC.

The chain combines TRBV2 with TRBJ2-6; 9 nucleotides agree with TRBD1. From germline, CDR1 is SNHLY and CDR2 FYNNEI. V shed 4 bases, J shed 2 bases, and the junction held 0 bases outside the gene matches. This CDR3 has 15 residues. Here the CDR3 DNA reads TGTGCCAGCAGTGGGGACAGGGCTGGGGCCAACGTCCTGACTTTC. Its protein is CASSGDRAGANVLTF.

The CDR3 reads CASSLVQGEGTEAFF. Written as DNA, the CDR3 is TGCGCCAGCAGCTTGGTCCAAGGGGAAGGGACTGAAGCTTTCTTT. The V gene is TRBV5-1, the J gene TRBJ1-1, with D possibly being TRBD1 (5 bases). V lost 0 bases, J lost 5 bases, and 14 bases lay in between. This CDR3 has 15 residues. In germline, CDR1 is SGHRS, CDR2 YFSETQ.

This clone was detected only a few times. V usage is TRBV19 and J usage is TRBJ2-3, with 7 bases fitting TRBD2. Trimming removed 3 bases from V and 3 bases from J; junction bases left unmatched: 6. The CDR3 is made up of 15 amino acids. Germline V gene sequence: CDR1 LNHDA, CDR2 SQIVND (reference sequence). The CDR3 DNA reads TGTGCCAGTAGTATGCTAAGCGGGGAGACAGATACGCAGTATTTT. This gives the protein CASSMLSGETDTQYF.

The chain recombines TRBV15 with TRBJ2-7; a possible D gene is TRBD1 (6 bases). From germline, CDR1 is LNHNV and CDR2 YYDKDF (reference sequence). The CDR3 is 17 amino acids. The ends were cut back, 1 base at V and 7 bases at J, with 23 bases in the middle. The CDR3 DNA sequence: TGTGCCACCAGCAGAGGAAATGGGGGCCTCTCCCTGGGGGAGCAGTACTTC. Amino acids: CATSRGNGGLSLGEQYF.

This clone was recorded a few times. The chain uses TRBV6-5 and TRBJ1-5; D may be TRBD1 (5 bases). The CDR3 sequence is 15 residues long. Trimming shortened V by 8 bases and J by 2 bases, and 16 bases separated the two germline ends. CDR1 MNHEY and CDR2 SVGAGI come from the germline V gene. The DNA for the CDR3 is TGTGCCAGCGGGGAGGGGACGGTGGGCAATCAGCCCCAGCATTTT. This encodes CASGEGTVGNQPQHF.

As regards this clone: One junction end does not reproduce the germline sequence, and a read error may be involved. The chain is built from TRBV18 and TRBJ2-7; D gene unclear. The CDR3 has 12 residues. Germline assignment: CDR1 KGHSH and CDR2 LQKENI. The chain's CDR3 is CASSPLGYDQYF. DNA of the CDR3: TGTGCCAGCTCACCCTTGGGGTACGACCAGTACTTC.

The CDR3 coding sequence is TGTGCCAGCAGCTACTACAATGAGCAGTTCTTC. This codes for CASSYYNEQFF. This chain uses TRBV5-6 with TRBJ2-1, with unresolved D. This CDR3 is built from 11 residues. Germline V CDR1 and CDR2: SGHDT, YYEEEE. V was shortened by 3 bases and J by 3 bases, with 1 base between the two germline ends.

This clone was seen a handful of times. The chain combines TRBV7-6 with TRBJ2-3, with D perhaps given as TRBD1 or TRBD2 (5 bases each). Germline CDR1 reads SGHVS; CDR2 reads FNYEAQ. The CDR3 covers 14 residues. V shed 1 base and J shed 6 bases, with 11 bases lying between them. CDR3 residues: CASSLVGVSDTQYF. The CDR3 bases are TGTGCCAGCAGCTTAGTGGGGGTCTCGGATACGCAGTATTTT.

In its sample, this clone was seen a few times. The chain has TRBV30 and TRBJ1-5; D ambiguous. The CDR3 is 13 amino acids. The ends were cut back, 4 bases at V and 4 bases at J, with 11 bases in the middle. The V gene's germline CDR1 is GTSNPN and CDR2 SVGIG (reference sequence). The CDR3 sequence: CAWTSGHNQPQHF. The CDR3, as DNA: TGTGCCTGGACCTCTGGGCATAATCAGCCCCAGCATTTT.

The rearrangement joins TRBV9 to TRBJ2-3, with D unclear. Trimming cost V 4 bases and J 5 bases, with 11 bases left between them. This CDR3 contains 13 residues. Germline CDR1 reads SGDLS; CDR2 reads YYNGEE. The DNA of the CDR3 is TGTGCCAGCAGCTTTAAGACGGGAGATACGCAGTATTTT. The encoded protein is CASSFKTGDTQYF.

The CDR3 loop reads CASSQAGTGGSYNEQFF. CDR3 coding DNA: TGCGCCAGCAGTCAGGCCGGGACAGGGGGCTCCTACAATGAGCAGTTCTTC. The chain carries TRBV23-1 and TRBJ2-1; 11 bases match TRBD1. TRBV23-1 is classed as an ORF, of uncertain function. J gave up 0 bases and V 3 bases, and 4 bases lay outside the gene matches. CDR3 size: 17 residues.

The chain is built from TRBV2 and TRBJ1-1, with 9 bases lining up with TRBD1. In germline, CDR1 is SNHLY, CDR2 FYNNEI. This CDR3 region has 12 residues. The V and J ends lost 8 bases and 10 bases, in that order; junction bases with no gene match: 8. CDR3 loop: CASERQGVGAFF. The CDR3, as DNA: TGTGCCAGCGAGCGACAGGGGGTAGGAGCTTTCTTT.

This clone has a handful of counts. This chain links TRBV30 with TRBJ2-4; D possibly corresponds to TRBD1 (6 bases). CDR1 GTSNPN and CDR2 SVGIG come from the germline V gene (reference sequence). Trimming left V 2 bases short and J 9 bases short, with 17 bases between. The CDR3 runs 14 residues. CDR3 sequence: CAWSQGQGLGIQYF. CDR3 DNA sequence: TGTGCCTGGAGTCAGGGCCAGGGGTTGGGCATTCAGTACTTC.

The genes are TRBV29-1 and TRBJ2-3; TRBD2 is a possible D gene (6 bases). Germline V gene data show CDR1 as SQVTM and CDR2 as ANQGSEA. The CDR3 has 13 residues. The V gene lost 8 bases and the J gene lost 4 bases, with 16 bases spanning the gap. The CDR3 DNA follows: TGCAGCACGGGACTCGGGGAGTCAGATACGCAGTATTTT. Protein: CSTGLGESDTQYF.

The V gene is TRBV29-1, the J gene TRBJ2-7; no clear D. The CDR3 length is 15 residues. V was cut by 5 bases and J by 4 bases, with 21 bases left in between. Germline-derived CDR1 and CDR2 are SQVTM and ANQGSEA. CDR3 sequence: CSVSTRTRAGYEQYF. The DNA of the CDR3 is TGCAGCGTTTCCACCAGGACCCGGGCCGGGTACGAGCAGTACTTC.

This chain connects TRBV10-3 to TRBJ1-1; 7 positions match TRBD1. CDR1 is ENHRY, CDR2 SYGVKD, per germline. With 3 bases clipped from V and 2 bases from J, the junction kept 6 bases outside the gene matches. The CDR3 has 15 amino acids. The CDR3 loop reads CAISDQTGFNTEAFF. The CDR3 region has the DNA TGTGCCATCAGTGACCAGACAGGGTTCAACACTGAAGCTTTCTTT.